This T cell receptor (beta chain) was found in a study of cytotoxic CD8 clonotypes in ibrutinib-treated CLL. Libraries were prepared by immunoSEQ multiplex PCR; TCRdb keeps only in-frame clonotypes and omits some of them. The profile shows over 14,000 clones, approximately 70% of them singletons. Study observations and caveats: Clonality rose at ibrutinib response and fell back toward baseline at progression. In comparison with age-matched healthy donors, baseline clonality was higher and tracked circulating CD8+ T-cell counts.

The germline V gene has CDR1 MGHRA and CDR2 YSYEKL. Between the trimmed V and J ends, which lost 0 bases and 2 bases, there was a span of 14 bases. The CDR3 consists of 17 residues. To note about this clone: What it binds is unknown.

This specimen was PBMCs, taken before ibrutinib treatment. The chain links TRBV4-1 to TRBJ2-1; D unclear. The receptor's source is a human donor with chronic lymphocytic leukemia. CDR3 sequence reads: CASSQDAGLRTYNEQFF. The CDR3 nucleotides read TGCGCCAGCAGCCAAGATGCCGGGCTCAGGACCTACAATGAGCAGTTCTTC.